What follows are 19 T cell receptor beta chains derived from one specimen sequenced in a study of shared clonotypes between healthy human individuals. Using immunoSEQ multiplex PCR, the repertoire was profiled, and TCRdb retains in-frame clones only, with some absent. Of about 190,000 clones in the sample, about 68% were seen once. Material for sequencing was memory CD4+ T cells sorted from blood. Sample subset: CD45RA-negative fraction. The receptor source for this set is a man aged 25 to 40 in good health.

This chain connects TRBV10-2 to TRBJ1-4, with TRBD1 identical over 7 bases. V gave up 7 bases and J gave up 0 bases; unmatched junction bases: 8. The CDR3 totals 16 residues. Germline loops: CDR1 WSHSY, CDR2 SAAADI. CDR3 in amino acids: CASTDRVGATNEKLFF. The DNA of the CDR3 is TGCGCCAGCACCGACAGGGTCGGGGCAACTAATGAAAAACTGTTTTTT.

This clone was detected only a few times. The chain couples TRBV29-1 to TRBJ2-1, with 12 bases that match TRBD2. The CDR3 loop spans 16 amino acids. Looked up from germline, CDR1 is SQVTM and CDR2 is ANQGSEA. After removal of 4 bases from V and 8 bases from J, the junction contained 12 bases not matched to a gene. CDR3 nucleotide sequence: TGCAGCGTTGGGGGTGGACTAGCGGGATTAAACGATGAGCAGTTCTTC. Protein sequence: CSVGGGLAGLNDEQFF.

This clone was seen more than once but under ten times. The J gene is TRBJ2-2, the V gene TRBV5-1; D is perhaps TRBD1 (6 bases). This CDR3 is 15 amino acids long. V was shortened by 5 bases and J by 0 bases, with 11 bases between the two germline ends. Germline loops: CDR1 SGHRS, CDR2 YFSETQ. The chain's CDR3 is CASRPGQSNTGELFF. CDR3 nucleotides: TGCGCCAGCAGGCCAGGACAGTCGAACACCGGGGAGCTGTTTTTT. The variable domain in full, with the rest retrieved from reference TRBV5-1 and TRBJ2-2, is KAGVTQTPRYLIKTRGQQVTLSCSPISGHRSVSWYQQTPGQGLQFLFEYFSETQRNKGNFPGRFSGRQFSNSRSEMNVSTLELGDSALYLCASRPGQSNTGELFFGEGSRLTVL.

This clone was found a few times. This chain uses TRBV9 with TRBJ2-2; possibly TRBD2 for D (7 bases). Germline V CDR1 and CDR2: SGDLS, YYNGEE. The CDR3 sequence is 14 residues long. Trimming cost V 6 bases and J 3 bases, with 12 bases left between them. The CDR3: CASTQGRDTGELFF. In DNA form, the CDR3 reads TGTGCCAGCACTCAGGGGAGGGACACCGGGGAGCTGTTTTTT.

The chain links TRBV29-1 to TRBJ1-4; 11 nucleotides align to TRBD1. With V trimmed by 7 bases and J by 2 bases, 3 bases remained unmatched. This CDR3 contains 14 residues. Germline V gene lookup returns CDR1 SQVTM and CDR2 ANQGSEA. The CDR3 region is CSARDRGTNEKLFF. DNA for the CDR3: TGCAGCGCAAGGGACAGGGGGACTAATGAAAAACTGTTTTTT.

The V call is TRBV7-9, the J call TRBJ2-1; no clear D gene. CDR3 length equals 14 residues. Deletions cut 7 bases from V and 6 bases from J, with 16 bases between. The germline V gene encodes CDR1 SEHNR and CDR2 FQNEAQ (reference sequence). CDR3 in amino acids: CASKPGSFPNEQFF. CDR3 in DNA: TGTGCCAGCAAACCGGGTAGTTTCCCCAATGAGCAGTTCTTC. The whole variable domain, filled in from reference TRBV7-9 and TRBJ2-1, reads DTGVSQNPRHKITKRGQNVTFRCDPISEHNRLYWYRQTLGQGPEFLTYFQNEAQLEKSRLLSDRFSAERPKGSFSTLEIQRTEQGDSAMYLCASKPGSFPNEQFFGPGTRLTVL.

The V call is TRBV27, the J call TRBJ2-1, with D possibly being TRBD2 (6 bases). CDR1 is MNHEY and CDR2 is SMNVEV in the germline V gene (reference sequence). This CDR3 is built from 16 residues. V lost 5 bases and J 1 base, leaving 15 bases between the germline ends. CDR3 residues: CASSPTSFSSYNEQFF. The CDR3 DNA follows: TGTGCCAGCAGTCCTACTAGCTTCAGTTCCTACAATGAGCAGTTCTTC.

The rearrangement joins TRBV7-3 to TRBJ2-1; TRBD2 matches at 9 bases. This CDR3 has 14 amino acids. Germline CDR1 SGHTA, CDR2 FQGTGA. Unmatched junction bases numbered 2, after V lost 2 bases and J lost 6 bases. As DNA, the CDR3 is TGTGCCAGCAGCTTAGCGGGAGGGGGCAATGAGCAGTTCTTC. Its translation: CASSLAGGGNEQFF.

This clone showed up just a few times. This sequence joins TRBV11-2 and TRBJ2-1, with TRBD2 identical over 10 bases. Germline V gene lookup returns CDR1 SGHAT and CDR2 FQNNGV. V was pared by 4 bases and J by 7 bases, with 1 base of the junction left unmatched. The CDR3 is 13 residues long. The DNA of the CDR3 is TGTGCCAGCAGCTGGACTAGCGGTAATGAGCAGTTCTTC. It translates to CASSWTSGNEQFF. The full variable domain, in which reference TRBV11-2 and TRBJ2-1 provide the parts outside the CDR3, is EAGVAQSPRYKIIEKRQSVAFWCNPISGHATLYWYQQILGQGPKLLIQFQNNGVVDDSQLPKDRFSAERLKGVDSTLKIQPAKLEDSAVYLCASSWTSGNEQFFGPGTRLTVL.

The chain joins TRBV5-1 to TRBJ2-6, with D unresolved. The germline gives CDR1 SGHRS, CDR2 YFSETQ. V was pared by 2 bases and J by 5 bases, with 8 bases between. This CDR3 is built from 14 residues. The CDR3 region has the DNA TGCGCCAGCAGCTTACTATCTTGGGCCAACGTCCTGACTTTC. Protein: CASSLLSWANVLTF.

V is TRBV11-2 and J is TRBJ1-4, with a weak D call TRBD1 (5 bases). Germline CDR1 and CDR2: SGHAT and FQNNGV. Trimming removed 3 bases at V and 0 bases at J, with 8 bases between. CDR3 length: 15 residues. CDR3 residues: CASSFGGATNEKLFF. Here the CDR3 DNA reads TGTGCCAGCAGCTTTGGGGGGGCAACTAATGAAAAACTGTTTTTT.

This clone was counted between two and nine times. The rearrangement links TRBV7-9 to TRBJ2-7; D perhaps matches TRBD1 (6 bases). This CDR3 has 13 amino acids. CDR1 and CDR2 (germline): SEHNR, FQNEAQ (reference sequence). V dropped 1 base and J dropped 6 bases, with 10 bases sitting between them. CDR3 sequence: CASSLGGTSEQYF. The CDR3 region has the DNA TGTGCCAGCAGCTTAGGGGGGACAAGCGAGCAGTACTTC.

This clone was detected only a few times. The chain links TRBV18 to TRBJ2-1, with 12 bases aligning to TRBD1. V shed 0 bases and J 9 bases; nucleotides not matched to a gene: 9. Looked up from germline, CDR1 is KGHSH and CDR2 is LQKENI. The CDR3 is 17 amino acids. The CDR3 sequence: CASSPPGTGGFRSEQFF. CDR3 sequence (DNA): TGTGCCAGCTCACCACCGGGGACAGGGGGCTTTCGGAGTGAGCAGTTCTTC.

This chain joins TRBV5-1 and TRBJ1-3; TRBD1 matches at 7 bases. This CDR3 is built from 19 residues. CDR1 and CDR2 from the germline V gene are SGHRS and YFSETQ. V lost 1 base to trimming and J lost 0 bases; unmatched junction nucleotides: 13. The CDR3 DNA reads as TGCGCCAGCAGCTTGTCTCCTAGGGGGCCCAGCTTCTCTGGAAACACCATATATTTT. Translation gives CASSLSPRGPSFSGNTIYF.

The genes are TRBV2 and TRBJ2-4, with D unresolved. From germline, CDR1 is SNHLY and CDR2 FYNNEI. This CDR3 region has 14 residues. V lost 0 bases, J lost 7 bases, and 10 bases lay in between. CDR3 amino acids: CASSEALSTNIQYF. CDR3 sequence (DNA): TGTGCCAGCAGTGAAGCGCTTTCTACTAACATTCAGTACTTC.

The gene calls are TRBV28 and TRBJ2-3; TRBD2 matches 14 bases. The length of the CDR3 is 20 residues. CDR1 is MDHEN, CDR2 SYDVKM, per germline. V dropped 10 bases and J dropped 6; count of bases not matched to a gene: 24. The DNA of the CDR3 is TGTGCCACCTCTATCCCCCCGGGACTAGCGGGAGAAGAATCCTCGGATACGCAGTATTTT. Translation: CATSIPPGLAGEESSDTQYF.

The table lists this clone with a count of one. The genes are TRBV11-2 and TRBJ2-1; D might be TRBD1 (5 bases). V shed 7 bases and J shed 10 bases, with 20 bases lying between them. Germline CDR1 and CDR2: SGHAT and FQNNGV. This CDR3 comprises 14 residues. The CDR3 nucleotides are TGTGCCAGCACCAAGGTAACCCAACAGGAGGAGCAGTTCTTC. Its translation is CASTKVTQQEEQFF.

The V call is TRBV19, the J call TRBJ1-5; perhaps TRBD1 as D (6 bases). CDR1 is LNHDA and CDR2 is SQIVND in the germline V gene (reference sequence). The CDR3 loop spans 16 amino acids. With 6 bases removed from V and 1 base from J, the gap between germline ends came to 16 bases. CDR3 region: CASRPRRGGSNQPQHF. As DNA, the CDR3 is TGTGCCAGTAGGCCACGGCGAGGGGGGAGCAATCAGCCCCAGCATTTT.

The sample holds a few counts of this clone. This sequence joins TRBV29-1 and TRBJ1-1, with TRBD1 matching 10 bases. The V gene's germline CDR1 is SQVTM and CDR2 ANQGSEA. The CDR3 runs to 13 residues. Trimming at V came to 8 bases and at J to 5 bases, leaving 8 bases not matched to a gene. The CDR3 here is CSSKTGGSTEAFF. CDR3 bases: TGCAGCTCGAAGACAGGGGGCTCTACTGAAGCTTTCTTT.